A selection of T cell receptor beta chains follows, all from one sample in a study of cytomegalovirus exposure and HLA in healthy donors. The method was immunoSEQ multiplex PCR; TCRdb's version includes in-frame clones alone and lacks a portion of them. This table has 150,000 to 200,000 clones, approximately 80% appearing once. Sequenced material: PBMCs. The receptors come from a girl aged 2-10 years in good health and CMV-seropositive. Both conserved end residues are part of each CDR3. The D gene is left open where the match is weak. Only some rows state a clone size, as once, few, many or a class for expanded clones.

v_gene,d_gene,j_gene,abundance,CDR3nt,CDR3aa
TRBV7-8,TRBD1,TRBJ2-2,-,TGTGCCAGCAGCCCGGACAGGGGGCTTACCGGGGAGCTGTTTTTT,CASSPDRGLTGELFF
TRBV7-2,TRBD2,TRBJ2-7,-,TGTGCCAGCAGCTCCTCTAGCGGGAGAAGTTACGAGCAGTACTTC,CASSSSSGRSYEQYF
TRBV5-6,-,TRBJ2-3,-,TGTGCCAGCAGCTTGGACGCTGCTAGGCGGGATACGCAGTATTTT,CASSLDAARRDTQYF
TRBV30,-,TRBJ2-3,-,TGTGCCTGGAGTGCACTAGTTTCAGATACGCAGTATTTT,CAWSALVSDTQYF
TRBV7-9,-,TRBJ2-5,-,TGTGCCAGCAGCTTAGAGACTAGTTTTATCGAGACCCAGTACTTC,CASSLETSFIETQYF
TRBV7-9,-,TRBJ1-2,-,TGTGCCAGCAGCTTAAGGACTGGAATCAACTATGGCTACACCTTC,CASSLRTGINYGYTF
TRBV6-5,-,TRBJ2-7,-,TGTGCCAGCAGTTCACCCCCGGGTACACCTGTGCAGTACTTC,CASSSPPGTPVQYF
TRBV5-1,TRBD2,TRBJ2-3,-,TGCGCCAGCAGCTCCGTGACTAGCGGGGCTCGTAGCACAGATACGCAGTATTTT,CASSSVTSGARSTDTQYF
TRBV2,-,TRBJ2-7,-,TGTGCCAGCAGTGAAGCGAGGGGCAGGGGCTACGAGCAGTACTTC,CASSEARGRGYEQYF
TRBV7-3,TRBD1,TRBJ2-7,once,TGTGCCAGCTCGCCGGGACAGGGCTACGAGCAGTACTTC,CASSPGQGYEQYF
TRBV5-1,TRBD2,TRBJ2-3,-,TGCGCCAGCAGCTTACTAGCGGGGGGTGCTACAGATACGCAGTATTTT,CASSLLAGGATDTQYF
TRBV27,TRBD1,TRBJ1-5,few,TGTGCCAGCAGCCAGGGGGGAATTCAGCCCCAGCATTTT,CASSQGGIQPQHF
TRBV9,TRBD2,TRBJ2-7,once,TGTGCCAGCAGCGTAGCCGCGGCCGGGACTAGCGGAGCCTACTCCGAGCAGTACTTC,CASSVAAAGTSGAYSEQYF
TRBV7-8,-,TRBJ2-5,-,TGTGCCAGCAGCTTTTCTGAGACCCAGTACTTC,CASSFSETQYF
TRBV11-3,-,TRBJ2-7,-,TGTGCCAGCAGCGAGAGGTTTCTCTACGAGCAGTACTTC,CASSERFLYEQYF
TRBV7-3,-,TRBJ2-5,-,TGTGCCACCAAACTATATGGTGGACGGGAGGAGACCCAGTACTTC,CATKLYGGREETQYF
TRBV5-6,TRBD2,TRBJ2-5,-,TGTGCCAGCAGCTTGGCCCTAGCGGGGCAAGAGACCCAGTACTTC,CASSLALAGQETQYF
TRBV5-8,-,TRBJ2-3,-,TGTGCCAGCAGCCGTATTTACAACCCCTCCACAGATACGCAGTATTTT,CASSRIYNPSTDTQYF
TRBV30,TRBD1,TRBJ2-7,-,TGTGCCTGGAGTCCATCGTCGTGGACAGGGAGCATCGAGCAGTACTTC,CAWSPSSWTGSIEQYF
TRBV2,-,TRBJ2-7,-,TGTGCCAGCAGTGTCCTCCTTCTATACGAGCAGTACTTC,CASSVLLLYEQYF
TRBV19,TRBD1,TRBJ2-2,-,TGTGCCAGTAGGGAGACAGGGGGACGAGGCGGGGAGCTGTTTTTT,CASRETGGRGGELFF
TRBV6-5,TRBD1,TRBJ2-7,once,TGTGCCAGCAGGCCACAGGGGGCGGTCGTATACGAGCAGTACTTC,CASRPQGAVVYEQYF
TRBV7-9,-,TRBJ2-1,-,TGTGCCAGCAGCCCGAGGCGAGACAATGAGCAGTTCTTC,CASSPRRDNEQFF
TRBV11-1,-,TRBJ1-1,-,TGTGCCAGCAGCTCGGAGAGTGAAGCTTTCTTT,CASSSESEAFF
TRBV30,-,TRBJ2-1,-,TGTGCCTGGGGCCGGAACCTTCGGAGTTTCTTC,CAWGRNLRSFF
TRBV28,-,TRBJ1-5,-,TGTGCCAGCAGTTCTCTAACGACCGGGTTGGATCAGCCCCAGCATTTT,CASSSLTTGLDQPQHF
TRBV7-9,-,TRBJ1-5,few,TGTGCCAGCAGCCCCGGGGGTGGCCAGCCCCAGCATTTT,CASSPGGGQPQHF
TRBV7-7,-,TRBJ2-1,few,TGTGCTAGCAGCTTAGGGACATACAATGAGCAGTTCTTC,CASSLGTYNEQFF
TRBV30,-,TRBJ2-7,-,TGTGCCTGGGGACCCGGCGGGGACCACGAGCAGTACTTC,CAWGPGGDHEQYF
TRBV7-3,TRBD2,TRBJ2-3,-,TGTGCCAGCAGCTTAATCGGGGGGAGCGTGGGGCCTTGGCCTCCAGATACGCAGTATTTT,CASSLIGGSVGPWPPDTQYF
TRBV28,-,TRBJ2-5,-,TGTGCCAGCACCCCGGTGAGCGGAGATCCCCAAGAGACCCAGTACTTC,CASTPVSGDPQETQYF
TRBV19,TRBD2,TRBJ2-7,-,TGTGCCAGTAGTAAAGGGACTAGCGGCGCCTACGAGCAGTACTTC,CASSKGTSGAYEQYF
TRBV4-1,TRBD2,TRBJ2-2,-,TGCGCCAGCAGCACCCGACTAGCGCGAGACCACGGGGAGCTGTTTTTT,CASSTRLARDHGELFF
TRBV27,-,TRBJ1-1,-,TGTGCCAGCAGTTTAATAGGGGCTGCAATGAACACTGAAGCTTTCTTT,CASSLIGAAMNTEAFF
TRBV30,TRBD2,TRBJ2-3,-,TGTGCCTGGAGTGTCACACTAGCGGGGCCCCCCACAGATACGCAGTATTTT,CAWSVTLAGPPTDTQYF
TRBV30,TRBD1,TRBJ1-2,-,TGTGCCTTGGGGGGACAGTACTATGGCTACACCTTC,CALGGQYYGYTF
TRBV28,-,TRBJ2-1,-,TGTGCCAGCAGAGAGCGGCCTCAATACAATGAGCAGTTCTTC,CASRERPQYNEQFF
TRBV9,TRBD2,TRBJ2-7,-,TGTGCCAGCAGTCAGGGACTAGCGGGAGAGTACGAGCAGTACTTC,CASSQGLAGEYEQYF
TRBV4-1,-,TRBJ1-2,-,TGCGCCAGCAGCCAAGATCAAATTAGCCTCTATGGCTACACCTTC,CASSQDQISLYGYTF
TRBV7-3,-,TRBJ2-2,-,TGTGCCAGCAGCTTAAGGGGCGGGAACACCGGGGAGCTGTTTTTT,CASSLRGGNTGELFF
TRBV25-1,-,TRBJ2-3,-,TGTGCCAGCAGCCTACGAGATACGCAGTATTTT,CASSLRDTQYF
TRBV7-9,-,TRBJ1-1,-,TGTGCCAGCAGCTTTGTTCAGGGCGTCACTGAAGCTTTCTTT,CASSFVQGVTEAFF
TRBV6-1,TRBD1,TRBJ2-1,-,TGTGCCAGCAGTAAACAGGGGAGCCCCTACAATGAGCAGTTCTTC,CASSKQGSPYNEQFF
TRBV10-3,-,TRBJ1-2,once,TGTGCCATCAGTGACGCGGGGGACGCCGTTCCTTATGGCTACACCTTC,CAISDAGDAVPYGYTF
TRBV6-6,-,TRBJ1-5,-,TGTGCCAGCAGATTCAGGGGTGGCAATCAGCCCCAGCATTTT,CASRFRGGNQPQHF
TRBV7-2,TRBD2,TRBJ2-7,-,TGTGCCAGCAGTACGGGGGGTTCCCCCTACGAGCAGTACTTC,CASSTGGSPYEQYF
TRBV28,-,TRBJ2-5,-,TGTGCCAGCAGTTTACCGGGTTCACAAGAGACCCAGTACTTC,CASSLPGSQETQYF
TRBV23-1,TRBD1,TRBJ2-7,-,TGCGCCAGCCCGGGACAGGGCAGAGAGCAGTACTTC,CASPGQGREQYF
TRBV5-8,TRBD1,TRBJ2-7,-,TGTGCCAGCAGTCCGAGGACAGGGGTGAACGAGCAGTACTTC,CASSPRTGVNEQYF
TRBV27,TRBD1,TRBJ1-5,-,TGTGCCAGCAGTTTTGGGACAGGGGGAGGCCAGCCCCAGCATTTT,CASSFGTGGGQPQHF
TRBV27,-,TRBJ2-2,few,TGTGCCAGCAGTCAGACAGGAGACTGGCGGAACACCGGGGAGCTGTTTTTT,CASSQTGDWRNTGELFF